One and the same sample provided the 23 T cell receptor beta chains below, sequenced in a study of shared clonotypes between healthy human individuals. Data came from immunoSEQ multiplex PCR; TCRdb stores just in-frame clones and leaves some out. This table has roughly 1,000,000 clones, about 80% appearing once. The sequencing sample was made of memory CD4+ T cells from PBMCs. The subset was: CD45RA-negative fraction. These TCRs come from a man between 18 and 35 years old in good health. Some clones in this sample may be carry-over from other donors' samples.

This clone was detected only once. The chain couples TRBV7-7 to TRBJ2-7; 14 bases agree with TRBD2. The V and J ends lost 6 bases and 5 bases, in that order; junction bases with no gene match: 6. The CDR3 totals 15 residues. The germline V gene has CDR1 SSHAT and CDR2 FNYEAQ (reference sequence). This CDR3 reads CASSPGTSGSNEQYF. The CDR3, as DNA: TGTGCCAGCAGTCCCGGGACTAGCGGGAGCAACGAGCAGTACTTC.

The chain links TRBV6-1 to TRBJ2-1; D could derive from TRBD1 or TRBD2 (5 bases each). The CDR3 spans 14 residues. Deletions cut 7 bases from V and 6 bases from J, with 16 bases between. The V gene's germline CDR1 is MNHNS and CDR2 SASEGT. The CDR3: CASTSGTSFNEQFF. Here the CDR3 DNA reads TGTGCCAGCACGTCCGGGACCAGTTTCAATGAGCAGTTCTTC.

The chain has TRBV4-2 and TRBJ2-7; 7 bases agree with TRBD2. Germline V gives CDR1 LGHNA, CDR2 YNFKEQ. V was pared by 0 bases and J by 3 bases, with 8 bases of the junction left unmatched. CDR3 length equals 16 residues. The CDR3 protein is CASSQEASGSFYEQYF. The CDR3 DNA follows: TGTGCCAGCAGCCAAGAGGCTAGCGGTTCCTTCTACGAGCAGTACTTC.

This chain uses TRBV30 with TRBJ1-3, with 9 bases lining up with TRBD1. Germline loops: CDR1 GTSNPN, CDR2 SVGIG (reference sequence). V shed 7 bases, J shed 4 bases, and the junction held 11 bases outside the gene matches. The length of the CDR3 is 15 residues. CDR3 DNA sequence: TGTGCCTTCAGCCACAGGGGGCTGAGAGGAAACACCATATATTTT. Translation gives CAFSHRGLRGNTIYF. The complete variable domain, with remaining parts taken from reference TRBV30 and TRBJ1-3, reads SQTIHQWPATLVQPVGSPLSLECTVEGTSNPNLYWYRQAAGRGLQLLFYSVGIGQISSEVPQNLSASRPQDRQFILSSKKLLLSDSGFYLCAFSHRGLRGNTIYFGEGSWLTVV.

The chain combines TRBV19 with TRBJ2-7; D unresolved. Deletions cut 6 bases from V and 3 bases from J, with 15 bases between. The CDR3 consists of 14 residues. Germline assignment: CDR1 LNHDA and CDR2 SQIVND (reference sequence). The CDR3 loop reads CASSSSFPYYEQYF. The CDR3 region has the DNA TGTGCCAGTAGCAGTAGTTTCCCCTACTACGAGCAGTACTTC. The full variable domain, rest sourced from reference TRBV19 and TRBJ2-7, is DGGITQSPKYLFRKEGQNVTLSCEQNLNHDAMYWYRQDPGQGLRLIYYSQIVNDFQKGDIAEGYSVSREKKESFPLTVTSAQKNPTAFYLCASSSSFPYYEQYFGPGTRLTVT.

The chain carries TRBV6-5 and TRBJ2-7; either TRBD1 or TRBD2 may supply D (6 bases each). Germline V gene data show CDR1 as MNHEY and CDR2 as SVGAGI. V dropped 9 bases and J dropped 6 bases, with 12 bases sitting between them. This CDR3 region has 11 residues. CDR3: CASTRGGEQYF. As DNA, the CDR3 is TGTGCCAGTACCAGGGGAGGCGAGCAGTACTTC.

Here the CDR3 DNA reads TGTGCCAGCAGCCCGGGGGAAGCTTTCTTT. Protein sequence: CASSPGEAFF. The rearrangement uses TRBV7-9 and TRBJ1-1; D unresolved. The V gene lost 5 bases and the J gene lost 8 bases, with 6 bases spanning the gap. CDR3 length: 10 amino acids. Germline V CDR1 and CDR2: SEHNR, FQNEAQ (reference sequence).

This clone was seen only a few times. This chain joins TRBV6-5 and TRBJ1-4; D may be TRBD1 (5 bases). CDR3 length: 13 amino acids. In germline, CDR1 is MNHEY, CDR2 SVGAGI. V dropped 2 bases and J dropped 11 bases, with 12 bases sitting between them. The CDR3 region is CASSYLDRPKLFF. Written as DNA, the CDR3 is TGTGCCAGCAGTTACCTAGACAGACCTAAACTGTTTTTT.

Note on this clone: A far larger clone differs by one base, so this is likely a read error. Other DNA sequences in the same sample also yield this CDR3. The CDR3 protein is CASSLSSGRPDTQYF. DNA for the CDR3: TGTGCCAGCAGTTTAAGTAGCGGGAGACCAGATACACAGTATTTT. The chain has TRBV28 and TRBJ2-3, with TRBD2 identical over 9 bases. Germline V gene sequence: CDR1 MDHEN, CDR2 SYDVKM. This CDR3 has 15 amino acids.

The chain couples TRBV4-2 to TRBJ2-2, with 9 bases fitting TRBD1. From germline, CDR1 is LGHNA and CDR2 YNFKEQ. The CDR3 length is 16 residues. The junction had 9 bases not matched to a gene; V was cut back by 3 bases and J by 7 bases. CDR3 in amino acids: CASSQTDRGSVGELFF. DNA for the CDR3: TGTGCCAGCAGCCAGACCGACAGGGGGTCTGTCGGGGAGCTGTTTTTT.

The V gene is TRBV4-1, the J gene TRBJ2-5; possible D gene TRBD1, 6 bases. Germline V gives CDR1 MGHRA, CDR2 YSYEKL. CDR3 size: 16 residues. V lost 1 base and J 1 base, leaving 13 bases between the germline ends. The CDR3 nucleotides are TGCGCCAGCAGCCAAGGGCACTCAGGGGCCCAAGAGACCCAGTACTTC. It yields the protein CASSQGHSGAQETQYF.

The J gene is TRBJ1-5, the V gene TRBV2; D is undetermined. Germline lookup yields CDR1 SNHLY and CDR2 FYNNEI. CDR3 length: 13 residues. Between the trimmed V and J ends, which lost 6 bases and 4 bases, there was a span of 10 bases. In nucleotides, the CDR3 is TGTGCCAGCAGCAAAGGGAGAAATCAGCCCCAGCATTTT. This sequence encodes CASSKGRNQPQHF. Filled out from reference TRBV2 and TRBJ1-5, the complete variable domain reads EPEVTQTPSHQVTQMGQEVILRCVPISNHLYFYWYRQILGQKVEFLVSFYNNEISEKSEIFDDQFSVERPDGSNFTLKIRSTKLEDSAMYFCASSKGRNQPQHFGDGTRLSIL.

This chain joins TRBV19 and TRBJ2-7, with TRBD2 as a possible D gene (6 bases). The CDR3 consists of 15 residues. V dropped 4 bases and J dropped 2 bases, with 15 bases sitting between them. The V gene's germline CDR1 is LNHDA and CDR2 SQIVND (reference sequence). CDR3 region: CASSTRLVGAYEQYF. The CDR3 nucleotides read TGTGCCAGTAGTACTCGACTAGTGGGTGCCTACGAGCAGTACTTC.

The rearrangement links TRBV4-1 to TRBJ1-4, with D unclear. CDR1 and CDR2 (germline): MGHRA, YSYEKL. The CDR3 contains 12 residues. Trimming stripped 2 bases from V and 7 bases from J, with 5 bases between. CDR3 DNA: TGCGCCAGCAGCCAATTAGCTGAAAAACTGTTTTTT. Translating gives CASSQLAEKLFF.

V and J are TRBV28 and TRBJ2-1; D might be TRBD2 (6 bases). The V and J ends lost 4 bases and 0 bases respectively, with 13 bases between them. The length of the CDR3 is 16 residues. Germline V lookup: CDR1 MDHEN, CDR2 SYDVKM. The chain's CDR3 is CASSSGSGSSYNEQFF. The CDR3 nucleotides are TGTGCCAGCAGTTCCGGGTCCGGGAGCTCCTACAATGAGCAGTTCTTC.

The CDR3 coding sequence is TGCGCCAGCAGCCAAGGGAGCGGGCAGCAGTTCTTC. Translation: CASSQGSGQQFF. The V gene is TRBV4-3, the J gene TRBJ2-1, with D possibly TRBD2 on 6 matching bases. The CDR3 is 12 amino acids. CDR1 is LGHNA and CDR2 is YSLEER in the germline V gene. V lost 1 base, J lost 11 bases, and 9 bases lay in between.

This chain links TRBV29-1 with TRBJ2-5; TRBD1 matches 9 bases. The CDR3 totals 15 residues. Trimming took 3 bases from V and 3 from J; bases not matched to a gene: 8. Per the germline V gene, CDR1 is SQVTM and CDR2 is ANQGSEA. The CDR3 nucleotides are TGCAGCGTTGAGGGGACAGGGTTATCGAAAGAGACCCAGTACTTC. Its protein product is CSVEGTGLSKETQYF.

The J gene is TRBJ2-5, the V gene TRBV30; D is possibly TRBD2 (6 bases). Germline V gene data show CDR1 as GTSNPN and CDR2 as SVGIG (reference sequence). This CDR3 contains 14 residues. V was shortened by 1 base and J by 5 bases, with 14 bases between the two germline ends. DNA for the CDR3: TGTGCCTGGAGTGGGGGGACTTACTGGGAGACCCAGTACTTC. Residues: CAWSGGTYWETQYF.

Note on this clone: This same CDR3 is encoded by further DNA sequences in the sample. V and J are TRBV6-5 and TRBJ1-2, with a weak D call TRBD1 (5 bases). Between the trimmed V and J ends, which lost 3 bases and 2 bases, there was a span of 7 bases. The CDR3 is 13 amino acids. Germline V gene lookup returns CDR1 MNHEY and CDR2 SVGAGI. The CDR3 coding sequence is TGTGCCAGCAGTTATGGGGGAAACTATGGCTACACCTTC. Translated, it gives CASSYGGNYGYTF.

V gene TRBV5-1 combines with J gene TRBJ1-6, with 8 nucleotides matching TRBD1. Germline V gene lookup returns CDR1 SGHRS and CDR2 YFSETQ. V lost 0 bases and J lost 13; bases outside the gene matches: 3. The CDR3 is made up of 13 amino acids. CDR3 nucleotides: TGCGCCAGCAGCTTGGGACAGGGGAACCCCCTCCACTTT. Protein sequence: CASSLGQGNPLHF.

The V gene is TRBV7-2, the J gene TRBJ1-5; maybe TRBD1 (6 bases). The CDR3 extends over 13 amino acids. Germline-derived CDR1 and CDR2 are SGHTA and FQGNSA. Deletions cut 5 bases from V and 4 bases from J, with 9 bases between. Here the CDR3 reads CASSTGQNQPQHF. The CDR3 nucleotides read TGTGCCAGCAGCACCGGACAGAATCAGCCCCAGCATTTT.

The rearrangement joins TRBV11-3 to TRBJ1-1; 9 nucleotides match TRBD1. The germline gives CDR1 SGHNT, CDR2 YENEEA. This CDR3 is built from 15 residues. The ends lost 5 bases at V and 4 bases at J; junction bases unmatched: 8. The CDR3 protein is CASSKGQGAPTEAFF. DNA of the CDR3: TGTGCCAGCAGCAAGGGACAGGGAGCCCCCACTGAAGCTTTCTTT. The whole variable domain, filled in from reference TRBV11-3 and TRBJ1-1, reads EAGVVQSPRYKIIEKKQPVAFWCNPISGHNTLYWYLQNLGQGPELLIRYENEEAVDDSQLPKDRFSAERLKGVDSTLKIQPAELGDSAVYLCASSKGQGAPTEAFFGQGTRLTVV.

The chain employs TRBV18 and TRBJ2-7; D possibly uses TRBD1 or TRBD2 (7 bases each). Germline V CDR1 and CDR2: KGHSH, LQKENI. This CDR3 contains 15 residues. V dropped 6 bases and J dropped 3 bases, with 18 bases sitting between them. The CDR3 here is CASSQGGSLYYEQYF. The CDR3 bases are TGTGCCAGCTCCCAGGGGGGGTCCCTTTACTACGAGCAGTACTTC.